This section outlines one T cell receptor beta chain sequence together with its context. The target antigen is unknown. Generated by immunoSEQ multiplex PCR, the TCRdb table keeps only in-frame clones and is missing some. The data contain roughly 240,000 clones, approximately 87% of them seen just once; the ten biggest clones take up around 3%. Germline-derived CDR1 and CDR2 are MDHEN and SYDVKM. V was shortened by 7 bases and J by 4 bases, with 13 bases between the two germline ends. The CDR3 has 14 amino acids. These data come from a study of cytomegalovirus exposure and HLA in healthy donors. Notes on the study in general: According to a subsequent analysis, TCR clusters identified in the first cohort showed a tendency to co-occur across the approximately 120 validation repertoires. According to the study, some 160 TCR beta chains were cytomegalovirus-associated.

Donors were drawn from the approximately 110-subject validation cohort, separate from the approximately 680-subject first cohort. This sequence originates from a man younger than 35 in good health and CMV-seronegative. This chain links TRBV28 with TRBJ2-2; no clear D. The specimen was PBMCs. CDR3 sequence reads: CASIPIGVTGELFF. CDR3 sequence (DNA): TGTGCCAGCATCCCGATAGGAGTCACCGGGGAGCTGTTTTTT.